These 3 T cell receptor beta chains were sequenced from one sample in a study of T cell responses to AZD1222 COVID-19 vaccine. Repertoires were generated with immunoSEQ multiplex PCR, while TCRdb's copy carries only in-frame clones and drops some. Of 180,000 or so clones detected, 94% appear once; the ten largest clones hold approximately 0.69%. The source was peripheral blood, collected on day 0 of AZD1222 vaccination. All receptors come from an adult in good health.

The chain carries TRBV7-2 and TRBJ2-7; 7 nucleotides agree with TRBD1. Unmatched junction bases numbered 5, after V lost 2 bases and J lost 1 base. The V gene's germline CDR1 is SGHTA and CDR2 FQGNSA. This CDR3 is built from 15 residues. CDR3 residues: CASSLKMDRSYEQYF. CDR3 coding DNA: TGTGCCAGCAGCTTAAAAATGGACAGGTCCTACGAGCAGTACTTC.

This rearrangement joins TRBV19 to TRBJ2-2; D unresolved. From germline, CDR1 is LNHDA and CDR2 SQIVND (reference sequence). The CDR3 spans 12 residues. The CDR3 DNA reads TGTGTTGCGCAGGCGCAGGTCGGGGAGCTGTTTTTT. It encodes CVAQAQVGELFF.

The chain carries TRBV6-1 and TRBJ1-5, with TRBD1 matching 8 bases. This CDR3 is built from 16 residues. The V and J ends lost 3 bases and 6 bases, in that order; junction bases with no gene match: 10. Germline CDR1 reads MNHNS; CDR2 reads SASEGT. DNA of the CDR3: TGTGCCAGCAGTGACCGGAGACAGGGGCGGGTTCAGCCCCAGCATTTT. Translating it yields CASSDRRQGRVQPQHF.